The entry below gives a single T cell receptor beta chain sequence along with its context. This CDR3 comprises 14 residues. Germline assignment: CDR1 SGHRS and CDR2 YFSETQ. The V and J ends lost 4 bases and 1 base respectively, with 11 bases between them. This sample is part of a study of cytomegalovirus exposure and HLA in healthy donors. The PCR contained 60 Vbeta and 13 Jbeta primers. Profiling relied on immunoSEQ multiplex PCR, and the TCRdb table lists in-frame clones only, not all of them. The table lists 150,000 to 200,000 clones, 75% to 90% of them singletons. Sequenced sample: PBMCs. This TCR was sampled from a boy aged 2 to 10 in good health and CMV-seronegative. The chain combines TRBV5-1 with TRBJ1-1; tentatively, D is TRBD1 (5 bases). The CDR3, as DNA: TGCGCCAGCAGCAACCCGGGGGGGAACACTGAAGCTTTCTTT. Translating it yields CASSNPGGNTEAFF.